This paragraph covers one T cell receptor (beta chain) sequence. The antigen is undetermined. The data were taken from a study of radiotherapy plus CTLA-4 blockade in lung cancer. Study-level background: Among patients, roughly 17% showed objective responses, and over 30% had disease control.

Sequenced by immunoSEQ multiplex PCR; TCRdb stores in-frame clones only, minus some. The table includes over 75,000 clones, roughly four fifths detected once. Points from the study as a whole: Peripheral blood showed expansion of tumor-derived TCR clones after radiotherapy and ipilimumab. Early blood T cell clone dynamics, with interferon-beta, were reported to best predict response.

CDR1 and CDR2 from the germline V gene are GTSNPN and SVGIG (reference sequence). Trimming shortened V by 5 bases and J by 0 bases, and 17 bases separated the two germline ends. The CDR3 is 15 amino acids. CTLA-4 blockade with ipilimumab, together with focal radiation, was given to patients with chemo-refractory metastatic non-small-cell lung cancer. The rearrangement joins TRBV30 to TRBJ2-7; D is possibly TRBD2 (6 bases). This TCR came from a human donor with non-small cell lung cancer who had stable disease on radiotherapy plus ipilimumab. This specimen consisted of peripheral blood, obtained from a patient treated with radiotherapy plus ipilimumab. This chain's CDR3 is CAWGGVMGSSYEQYF. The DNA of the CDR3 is TGTGCCTGGGGAGGGGTTATGGGGAGCTCCTACGAGCAGTACTTC.